These 4 T cell receptor beta chains came from one sample sequenced in a study of Graves' ophthalmopathy and Graves' hyperthyroidism. Amplification of TCR beta CDR3 regions used RNA transcripts. HTBI primers primed a first-round RT-PCR, and a second-round multiplex PCR followed. TCRdb processed the multiplex PCR reads anew with MiXCR; each CDR3 protein has one entry. Among some 400,000 distinct CDR3 sequences listed, about a sixth were seen once. Sample: peripheral blood. The receptors were sampled from a woman younger than 30 with Graves' ophthalmopathy.

This chain joins TRBV6-2 or TRBV6-3 and TRBJ2-7; 7 bases are shared with TRBD2. The CDR3 consists of 14 residues. The V gene end was trimmed by 4 bases and the J gene end by 3 bases; junction bases not matched to a gene: 6. Germline V lookup: CDR1 MNHEY, CDR2 SVGEGT. The CDR3 coding sequence is TGTGCCAGCAGTTCCCAGCGGGGAAACTACGAGCAGTACTTC. Translation: CASSSQRGNYEQYF.

V is TRBV6-2 or TRBV6-3 and J is TRBJ1-5, with a weak D call TRBD1 (6 bases). Germline CDR1 is MNHEY and CDR2 is SVGEGT. The CDR3 covers 20 residues. Deletions cut 0 bases from V and 3 bases from J, with 24 bases between. The CDR3 loop is CASSYSPVRWGQVDNQPQHF. The CDR3 nucleotides are TGTGCCAGCAGTTACTCCCCCGTTCGCTGGGGGCAGGTGGACAATCAGCCCCAGCATTTT.

There are many counts of this clonotype. This chain links TRBV12-3 or TRBV12-4 with TRBJ1-5, with D perhaps TRBD1 (5 bases). The CDR3 contains 16 residues. The V and J ends lost 6 bases and 3 bases respectively, with 18 bases between them. As DNA, the CDR3 is TGTGCCAGCAGCCGCCGGGACGGTGATCTCAATCAGCCCCAGCATTTT. Translated, it gives CASSRRDGDLNQPQHF.

This clonotype was seen at least ten times. The rearrangement links TRBV7-2 to TRBJ2-5; 7 nucleotides line up with TRBD1. CDR3 length: 16 residues. Germline CDR1 SGHTA, CDR2 FQGNSA. J gave up 1 base and V 1 base, and 6 bases lay outside the gene matches. This chain's CDR3 is CASSLGGTAIQETQYF. The CDR3 DNA is TGTGCCAGCAGCTTAGGTGGGACAGCTATCCAAGAGACCCAGTACTTC.